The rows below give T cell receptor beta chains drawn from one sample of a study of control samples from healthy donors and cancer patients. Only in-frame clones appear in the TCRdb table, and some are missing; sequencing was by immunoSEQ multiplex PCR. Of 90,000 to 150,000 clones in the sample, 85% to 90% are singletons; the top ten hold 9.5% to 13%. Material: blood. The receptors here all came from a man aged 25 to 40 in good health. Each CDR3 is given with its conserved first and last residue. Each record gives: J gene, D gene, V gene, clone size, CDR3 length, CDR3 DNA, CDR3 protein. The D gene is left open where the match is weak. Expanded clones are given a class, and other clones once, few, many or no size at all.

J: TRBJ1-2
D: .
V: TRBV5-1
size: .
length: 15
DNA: TGCGCCAGCAGCTTGGCTATTCCAGGGAACTATGGCTACACCTTC
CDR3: CASSLAIPGNYGYTF

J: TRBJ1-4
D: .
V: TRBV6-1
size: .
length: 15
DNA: TGTGCCAGCAGTGAAGTAGGTGGTACTAATGAAAAACTGTTTTTT
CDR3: CASSEVGGTNEKLFF

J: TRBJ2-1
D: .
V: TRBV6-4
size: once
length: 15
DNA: TGTGCCAGCAGTGTGGAGGCGAGCTCCTACAATGAGCAGTTCTTC
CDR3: CASSVEASSYNEQFF

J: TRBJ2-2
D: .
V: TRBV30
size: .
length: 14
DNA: TGTGCCTGGGCCTATGGGGGCGAAACCGGGGAGCTGTTTTTT
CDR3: CAWAYGGETGELFF

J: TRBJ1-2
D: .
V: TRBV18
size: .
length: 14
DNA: TGTGCCAGCTCACCCCGAGGGACTGGCTATGGCTACACCTTC
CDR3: CASSPRGTGYGYTF

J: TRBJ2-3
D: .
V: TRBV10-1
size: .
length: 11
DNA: TGCGCCAGCACTTCTGGAAATACGCAGTATTTT
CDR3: CASTSGNTQYF

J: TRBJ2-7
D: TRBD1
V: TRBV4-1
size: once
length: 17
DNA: TGCGCCAGCAGCCGTCTACCGGGACAGCCCTCCTCCTACGAGCAGTACTTC
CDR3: CASSRLPGQPSSYEQYF

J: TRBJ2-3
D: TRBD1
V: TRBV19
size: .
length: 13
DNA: TGTGCCACCGGGACAGGGGGTACAGATACGCAGTATTTT
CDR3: CATGTGGTDTQYF

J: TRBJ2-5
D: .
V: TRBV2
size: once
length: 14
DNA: TGTGCCAGCAGAGAGGAGAACTTCCAAGAGACCCAGTACTTC
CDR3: CASREENFQETQYF

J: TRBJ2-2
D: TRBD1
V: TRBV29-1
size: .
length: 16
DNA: TGCAGCGTTGAAAAAAATGACAGGGTCAGCACCGGGGAGCTGTTTTTT
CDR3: CSVEKNDRVSTGELFF

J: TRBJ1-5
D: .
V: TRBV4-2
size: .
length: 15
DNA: TGTGCCAGCAGCCAAGATAGGTTAGATAATCAGCCCCAGCATTTT
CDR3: CASSQDRLDNQPQHF

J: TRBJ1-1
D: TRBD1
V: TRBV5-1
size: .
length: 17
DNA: TGCGCCAGCAGCCCTACAGGGGGCACAGCTATGAACACTGAAGCTTTCTTT
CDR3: CASSPTGGTAMNTEAFF

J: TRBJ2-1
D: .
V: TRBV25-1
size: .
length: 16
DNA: TGTGCCAGCAGTTCCGTAGGGGCGGGGTCCTACAATGAGCAGTTCTTC
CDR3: CASSSVGAGSYNEQFF

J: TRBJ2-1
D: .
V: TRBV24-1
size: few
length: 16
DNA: TGTGCCACCAGTGATCCTAGGGGGGCTAGCGGCAATGAGCAGTTCTTC
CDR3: CATSDPRGASGNEQFF

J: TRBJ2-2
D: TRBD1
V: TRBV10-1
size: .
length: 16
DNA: TGCGCCAGCAGTTCCGGACAGGGGCTAGGCACCGGGGAGCTGTTTTTT
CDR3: CASSSGQGLGTGELFF

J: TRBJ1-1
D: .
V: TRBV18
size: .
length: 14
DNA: TGTGCCAGCTCACGGTCCGGGAGGGCCACTGAAGCTTTCTTT
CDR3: CASSRSGRATEAFF

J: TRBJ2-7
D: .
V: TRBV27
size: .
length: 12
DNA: TGTGCCAGCAGGGGGATGAGCTACGAGCAGTACTTC
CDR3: CASRGMSYEQYF

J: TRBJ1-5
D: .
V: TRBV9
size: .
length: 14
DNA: TGTGCCAGCAGCGTAGGGACAGTCAATCAGCCCCAGCATTTT
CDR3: CASSVGTVNQPQHF

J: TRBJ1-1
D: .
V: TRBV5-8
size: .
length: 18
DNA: TGTGCCAGCAGCTTAAAGAACAGGCCCTACCCCATGAACACTGAAGCTTTCTTT
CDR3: CASSLKNRPYPMNTEAFF

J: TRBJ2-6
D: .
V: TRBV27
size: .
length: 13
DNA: TGTGCCAGCAGTGTGGACAGGGCCAACGTCCTGACTTTC
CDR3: CASSVDRANVLTF

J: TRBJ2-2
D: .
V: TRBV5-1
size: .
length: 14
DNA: TGCGCCAGCAGCCAAACCAGCGCCGGAAGGGAGCTGTTTTTT
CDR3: CASSQTSAGRELFF

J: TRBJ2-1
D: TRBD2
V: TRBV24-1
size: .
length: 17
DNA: TGTGCCACCAGTGATAATTCGGGACTAGCGGGGGGGAATGAGCAGTTCTTC
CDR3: CATSDNSGLAGGNEQFF

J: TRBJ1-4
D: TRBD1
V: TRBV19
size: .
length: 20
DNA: TGTGCCAGTTCAATATCTCGCTGGACAGGAACAGGACTTATACGCGAAAAACTGTTTTTT
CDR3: CASSISRWTGTGLIREKLFF

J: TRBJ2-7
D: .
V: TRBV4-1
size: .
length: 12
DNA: TGCGCCAGCAGCCAAGTAGTCAACGAGCAGTACTTC
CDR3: CASSQVVNEQYF

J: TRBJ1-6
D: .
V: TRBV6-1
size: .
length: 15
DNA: TGTGCCAGCAGTGAGAAACAGCTGAATAATTCACCCCTCCACTTT
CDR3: CASSEKQLNNSPLHF

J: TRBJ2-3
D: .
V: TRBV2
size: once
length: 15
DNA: TGTGCCAGCAGTGTATGGGGATCGGGCACAGATACGCAGTATTTT
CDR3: CASSVWGSGTDTQYF

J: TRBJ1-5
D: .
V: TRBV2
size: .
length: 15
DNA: TGTGCCAGCAGTGTAGGGAGCATGGGCAATCAGCCCCAGCATTTT
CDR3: CASSVGSMGNQPQHF

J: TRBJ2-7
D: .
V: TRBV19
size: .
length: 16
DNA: TGTGCCAGTAGTATTATAGGGTCAGGATTTATGTACGAGCAGTACTTC
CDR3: CASSIIGSGFMYEQYF

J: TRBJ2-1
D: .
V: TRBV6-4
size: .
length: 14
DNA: TGTGCCAGCAGCCGGGACGCTCCCTCGAATGAGCAGTTCTTC
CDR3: CASSRDAPSNEQFF

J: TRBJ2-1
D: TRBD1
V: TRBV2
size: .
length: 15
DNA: TGTGCCAGCAGTGACGACGGGACAGGTTACAATGAGCAGTTCTTC
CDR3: CASSDDGTGYNEQFF

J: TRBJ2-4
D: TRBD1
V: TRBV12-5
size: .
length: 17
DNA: TGTGCTAGTGGTTACACTCAGGGGGCTCTAGCCAAAAACATTCAGTACTTC
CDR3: CASGYTQGALAKNIQYF

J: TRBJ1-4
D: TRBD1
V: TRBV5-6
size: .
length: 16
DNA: TGTGCCAGCAGCTTGCTCCCGACAGGGCCTAATGAAAAACTGTTTTTT
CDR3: CASSLLPTGPNEKLFF

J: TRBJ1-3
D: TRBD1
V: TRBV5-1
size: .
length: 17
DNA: TGCGCCAGCAGGATCGAACCCACAGGGGGCTCTGGAAACACCATATATTTT
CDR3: CASRIEPTGGSGNTIYF

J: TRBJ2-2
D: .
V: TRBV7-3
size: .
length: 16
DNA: TGTGCCAGCAGTTTACAAAGTGGCAGAAACACCGGGGAGCTGTTTTTT
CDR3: CASSLQSGRNTGELFF

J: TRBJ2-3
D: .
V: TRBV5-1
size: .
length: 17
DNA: TGCGCCAGCAGCTTGGCGGTGGGGCAGGGGAGCACAGATACGCAGTATTTT
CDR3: CASSLAVGQGSTDTQYF

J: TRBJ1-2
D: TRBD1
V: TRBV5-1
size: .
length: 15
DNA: TGCGCCAGCAGCTTTGGGGACAGGGGAGGGGAAGGCTACACCTTC
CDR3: CASSFGDRGGEGYTF

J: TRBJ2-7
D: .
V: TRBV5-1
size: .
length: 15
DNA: TGCGCCAGCAGCTCCGGACAGCGTGAAACCTACGAGCAGTACTTC
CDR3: CASSSGQRETYEQYF

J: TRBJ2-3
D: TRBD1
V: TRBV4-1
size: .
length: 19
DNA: TGCGCCAGCAGCCAAGAGGGCAGGGGGATGACGCAGTATTTCGTGACGCAGTATTTT
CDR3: CASSQEGRGMTQYFVTQYF

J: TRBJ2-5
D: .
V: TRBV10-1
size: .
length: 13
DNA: TGCGCCAGCAGTGTCCAGGGACCAGAGACCCAGTACTTC
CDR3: CASSVQGPETQYF

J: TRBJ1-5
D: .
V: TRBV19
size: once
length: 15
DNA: TGTGCCAGTAGTATGACAGCTGCCCAAGGTCAGCCCCAGCATTTT
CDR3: CASSMTAAQGQPQHF